These 32 T cell receptor beta chains came from one sample sequenced in a study of blood T cell repertoires in COVID-19. Sequencing used immunoSEQ multiplex PCR; TCRdb keeps in-frame clones, though not all of them. This table has some 100,000 clones, roughly 88% appearing once. Sequencing used peripheral blood. The receptors stem from a human donor in a cohort sampled during active COVID-19.

V usage is TRBV21-1 and J usage is TRBJ2-3; the D segment call TRBD2 is taken from the table without a DNA check. TRBV21-1 is listed as a pseudogene. This CDR3 has 16 residues. CDR3 bases: TGTGCCAGCAGCGGGGGGACGCGCGGGTCCATTGATACGCAGTATTTT. The encoded protein is CASSGGTRGSIDTQYF.

This sequence joins TRBV19 and TRBJ1-3; D unclear. The ends were cut back, 8 bases at V and 0 bases at J, with 14 bases in the middle. Per the germline V gene, CDR1 is LNHDA and CDR2 is SQIVND (reference sequence). CDR3 length: 15 amino acids. The CDR3 DNA sequence: TGTGCCAGTTGTCCCCGGGAGATCTCTGGAAACACCATATATTTT. It codes for CASCPREISGNTIYF.

This rearrangement joins TRBV7-6 to TRBJ2-7; TRBD2 aligns across 7 bases. Germline V CDR1 and CDR2: SGHVS, FNYEAQ. V lost 5 bases to trimming and J lost 3 bases; unmatched junction nucleotides: 10. The CDR3 covers 15 residues. This CDR3 is CASSARGGGYYEQYF. As DNA, the CDR3 is TGTGCCAGCAGCGCCCGGGGCGGGGGATACTACGAGCAGTACTTC.

This clone showed up just a few times. CDR3 nucleotide sequence: TGTGCCAGCACGCGCGGGAGTGACTACGAGCAGTACTTC. This translates into CASTRGSDYEQYF. The chain combines TRBV6-6 with TRBJ2-7; 7 bases map to TRBD2. The CDR3 sequence is 13 residues long. Trimming removed 7 bases from V and 3 bases from J; junction bases left unmatched: 6. Germline V lookup: CDR1 MNHNY, CDR2 SVGAGI (reference sequence).

This clone was counted between two and nine times. The chain has TRBV30 and TRBJ1-5, with 8 bases identical to TRBD1. Germline V gene sequence: CDR1 GTSNPN, CDR2 SVGIG (reference sequence). The ends lost 5 bases at V and 10 bases at J; junction bases unmatched: 16. CDR3 length equals 15 residues. The DNA of the CDR3 is TGTGCCTGGGGCGGTACAGGGGGTCATGAGGGACCCCAGCATTTT. It translates to CAWGGTGGHEGPQHF.

This rearrangement joins TRBV6-5 to TRBJ2-7; D may be TRBD1 (5 bases). The CDR3 is 15 amino acids. The germline CDR1 and CDR2 sequences are MNHEY and SVGAGI. V was clipped by 7 bases and J by 6 bases, with 22 bases between them. CDR3 amino acids: CASKVSRTTGGEQYF. The CDR3 DNA reads TGTGCCAGCAAGGTCTCGCGGACAACCGGTGGCGAGCAGTACTTC.

The rearrangement joins TRBV24-1 to TRBJ2-4, with 12 bases identical to TRBD1. The V segment lost 6 bases and the J segment 5 bases; nucleotides outside the gene matches: 10. The CDR3 loop spans 17 amino acids. From germline, CDR1 is KGHDR and CDR2 SFDVKD. CDR3 region: CATSPRGGTGGENIQYF. The CDR3 DNA reads TGTGCCACCAGTCCGCGGGGAGGGACAGGGGGCGAAAACATTCAGTACTTC.

The V call is TRBV7-2, the J call TRBJ2-7, with 7 bases fitting TRBD1. The germline V gene has CDR1 SGHTA and CDR2 FQGNSA. There are 14 residues in the CDR3. After removal of 5 bases from V and 0 bases from J, the junction contained 4 bases not matched to a gene. For the CDR3, the DNA is TGTGCCAGCAGCGTCGGGACAGCCTCCTACGAGCAGTACTTC. Residues: CASSVGTASYEQYF.

This chain connects TRBV7-9 to TRBJ2-2, with 8 bases fitting TRBD1. Germline CDR1 SEHNR, CDR2 FQNEAQ (reference sequence). Trimming cost V 5 bases and J 4 bases; bases outside gene matches: 21. CDR3 length equals 20 residues. The CDR3 loop is CASSRSSLGRGRVSTGELFF. CDR3 nucleotides: TGTGCCAGCAGCAGGTCATCCTTGGGCAGGGGGCGAGTAAGCACCGGGGAGCTGTTTTTT.

V and J are TRBV6-5 and TRBJ2-7, with 11 nucleotides matching TRBD2. The length of the CDR3 is 14 residues. Germline V gives CDR1 MNHEY, CDR2 SVGAGI. J lost 3 bases, V lost 8 bases, and 6 bases had no gene match. For the CDR3, the DNA is TGTGCCAGCGTTACCGGGACTAGCGGCTACGAGCAGTACTTC. Encoded protein: CASVTGTSGYEQYF.

V is TRBV19 and J is TRBJ2-1; TRBD2 matches at 14 bases. The length of the CDR3 is 17 residues. From germline, CDR1 is LNHDA and CDR2 SQIVND (reference sequence). The V segment lost 5 bases and the J segment 2 bases; nucleotides outside the gene matches: 5. This chain's CDR3 is CASSQGLAGGPYNEQFF. The CDR3 nucleotides are TGTGCCAGTAGTCAAGGACTAGCGGGAGGCCCCTACAATGAGCAGTTCTTC.

The rearrangement links TRBV20-1 to TRBJ1-2; D remains ambiguous. V was shortened by 1 base and J by 5 bases, with 2 bases between the two germline ends. Germline loops: CDR1 DFQATT, CDR2 SNEGSKA (reference sequence). There are 10 residues in the CDR3. The CDR3 DNA reads TGCAGTGCTAGAGCGTATGGCTACACCTTC. The encoded protein is CSARAYGYTF.

The rearrangement links TRBV2 to TRBJ1-4, with 8 nucleotides matching TRBD1. The CDR3 spans 17 residues. The germline CDR1 and CDR2 sequences are SNHLY and FYNNEI. The V and J ends lost 2 bases and 3 bases, in that order; junction bases with no gene match: 8. Here the CDR3 reads CASSEFLGQGPNEKLFF. The CDR3 coding sequence is TGTGCCAGCAGTGAATTTCTAGGACAGGGCCCTAATGAAAAACTGTTTTTT.

The rearrangement uses TRBV27 and TRBJ2-1, with 8 positions matching TRBD2. Trimming cost V 7 bases and J 6 bases; bases outside gene matches: 11. CDR1 and CDR2 from the germline V gene are MNHEY and SMNVEV (reference sequence). The CDR3 is 15 residues long. CDR3 DNA sequence: TGTGCCAGCATATCAAAAGGACTAGCCCCCAATGAGCAGTTCTTC. This gives the protein CASISKGLAPNEQFF.

This chain links TRBV9 with TRBJ1-1, with 8 bases identical to TRBD1. The J segment lost 5 bases and the V segment lost 4 bases, leaving 4 bases of the junction unmatched. The CDR3 consists of 13 residues. Germline values: CDR1 SGDLS, CDR2 YYNGEE. The CDR3 DNA is TGTGCCAGCAGCTTCAGGGGGCGGACTGAAGCTTTCTTT. Protein: CASSFRGRTEAFF.

The genes are TRBV19 and TRBJ2-3; perhaps TRBD2 as D (6 bases). V was shortened by 3 bases and J by 9 bases, with 10 bases between the two germline ends. The CDR3 loop spans 12 amino acids. Germline loops: CDR1 LNHDA, CDR2 SQIVND (reference sequence). CDR3 protein: CASSMSTRTQYF. DNA for the CDR3: TGTGCCAGTAGTATGTCGACTAGGACGCAGTATTTT.

The CDR3 loop reads CASSRGLRAENQPQHF. Here the CDR3 DNA reads TGTGCCAGCAGCAGGGGTTTAAGGGCGGAGAATCAGCCCCAGCATTTT. The chain uses TRBV5-5 and TRBJ1-5; D may be TRBD1 (5 bases). This CDR3 is built from 16 residues. The germline gives CDR1 SGHKS, CDR2 YYEKEE (reference sequence). The V and J ends lost 4 bases and 4 bases respectively, with 18 bases between them.

The rearrangement links TRBV7-2 to TRBJ2-3, with D uncertain. V lost 5 bases, J lost 0 bases, and 12 bases lay in between. This CDR3 has 15 amino acids. Germline assignment: CDR1 SGHTA and CDR2 FQGNSA. CDR3 in amino acids: CASSRSRVSTDTQYF. CDR3 DNA sequence: TGTGCCAGCAGCCGCAGCCGGGTGAGCACAGATACGCAGTATTTT. The whole variable domain, filled in from reference TRBV7-2 and TRBJ2-3, reads GAGVSQSPSNKVTEKGKDVELRCDPISGHTALYWYRQSLGQGLEFLIYFQGNSAPDKSGLPSDRFSAERTGGSVSTLTIQRTQQEDSAVYLCASSRSRVSTDTQYFGPGTRLTVL.

The genes are TRBV24-1 and TRBJ2-5, with a possible D match to TRBD1 (6 bases). The germline gives CDR1 KGHDR, CDR2 SFDVKD. The CDR3 is made up of 16 amino acids. The V and J ends lost 9 bases and 7 bases respectively, with 26 bases between them. CDR3 region: CATSIDWGLHFRTQYF. CDR3 DNA sequence: TGTGCCACCTCCATAGACTGGGGGCTCCACTTCCGGACCCAGTACTTC.

This sequence joins TRBV6-2 or TRBV6-3 and TRBJ2-3; D remains ambiguous. Per the germline V gene, CDR1 is MNHEY and CDR2 is SVGEGT. V was trimmed by 5 bases and J by 2 bases, leaving 17 bases between them. The CDR3 spans 16 residues. CDR3 bases: TGTGCCAGCAGTCTACAGTTCCCCTCCCTCACAGATACGCAGTATTTT. Residues: CASSLQFPSLTDTQYF.

The V gene is TRBV30, the J gene TRBJ1-5; 8 bases line up with TRBD1. With V trimmed by 2 bases and J by 4 bases, 10 bases remained unmatched. Germline V CDR1 and CDR2: GTSNPN, SVGIG (reference sequence). This CDR3 spans 16 amino acids. The DNA of the CDR3 is TGTGCCTGGAGTCCGAGGACCGGGACAGGAAATCAGCCCCAGCATTTT. Translated: CAWSPRTGTGNQPQHF.

J is TRBJ2-1 and V is TRBV19; 12 bases map to TRBD2. This CDR3 is built from 14 residues. Germline V gene data show CDR1 as LNHDA and CDR2 as SQIVND (reference sequence). V trimming: 6 bases; J trimming: 5 bases; junction bases outside the gene matches: 2. The CDR3 sequence: CASRRLAGDNEQFF. CDR3 in DNA: TGTGCCAGTAGAAGACTAGCGGGAGACAATGAGCAGTTCTTC.

The gene calls are TRBV27 and TRBJ2-1, with 10 bases lining up with TRBD2. Germline V gene data show CDR1 as MNHEY and CDR2 as SMNVEV (reference sequence). V shed 6 bases, J shed 1 base, and the junction held 6 bases outside the gene matches. The length of the CDR3 is 16 residues. CDR3 sequence: CASRPGLASSYNEQFF. As DNA, the CDR3 is TGTGCCAGCAGGCCGGGACTAGCGAGTTCCTACAATGAGCAGTTCTTC.

V is TRBV29-1 and J is TRBJ2-1; tentative D call: TRBD1 (5 bases). The CDR3 has 12 amino acids. V was clipped by 0 bases and J by 10 bases, with 10 bases between them. Looked up from germline, CDR1 is SQVTM and CDR2 is ANQGSEA. The CDR3 DNA follows: TGCAGCGTTGAAGATTACAGGTTGGAGCAGTTCTTC. Its protein product is CSVEDYRLEQFF.

The chain is built from TRBV7-2 and TRBJ1-6, with TRBD1 matching over 7 bases. The trim removed 5 bases at V and 4 bases at J, leaving 2 bases unmatched. The CDR3 is 14 residues long. CDR1 and CDR2 from the germline V gene are SGHTA and FQGNSA. CDR3 amino acids: CASSIQGYNSPLHF. The CDR3 bases are TGTGCCAGCAGCATACAGGGGTATAATTCACCCCTCCACTTT. Filled out from reference TRBV7-2 and TRBJ1-6, the complete variable domain reads GAGVSQSPSNKVTEKGKDVELRCDPISGHTALYWYRQSLGQGLEFLIYFQGNSAPDKSGLPSDRFSAERTGGSVSTLTIQRTQQEDSAVYLCASSIQGYNSPLHFGNGTRLTVT.

Here the CDR3 DNA reads TGTGCCAGCTCGGGACAGCCCCAAGAGACCCAGTACTTC. This translates into CASSGQPQETQYF. This sequence joins TRBV4-2 and TRBJ2-5, with 7 positions matching TRBD1. This CDR3 is 13 amino acids long. The germline CDR1 and CDR2 sequences are LGHNA and YNFKEQ. With 8 bases clipped from V and 1 base from J, the junction kept 4 bases outside the gene matches.

The chain carries TRBV6-5 and TRBJ1-5, with 7 bases identical to TRBD1. After removal of 7 bases from V and 12 bases from J, the junction contained 15 bases not matched to a gene. The CDR3 runs 14 residues. Germline V CDR1 and CDR2: MNHEY, SVGAGI. The CDR3 sequence: CASMEGQAAGLQHF. The CDR3 bases are TGTGCCAGCATGGAAGGACAGGCCGCGGGGCTCCAGCATTTT.

The rearrangement uses TRBV7-2 and TRBJ2-3; 8 bases fit TRBD1. V shed 2 bases, J shed 0 bases, and the junction held 7 bases outside the gene matches. Germline V gives CDR1 SGHTA, CDR2 FQGNSA. The CDR3 has 17 residues. CDR3 residues: CASSLITGGISTDTQYF. DNA of the CDR3: TGTGCCAGCAGCTTAATAACAGGGGGAATTAGCACAGATACGCAGTATTTT. The full variable domain, its missing parts supplied by reference TRBV7-2 and TRBJ2-3, is GAGVSQSPSNKVTEKGKDVELRCDPISGHTALYWYRQSLGQGLEFLIYFQGNSAPDKSGLPSDRFSAERTGGSVSTLTIQRTQQEDSAVYLCASSLITGGISTDTQYFGPGTRLTVL.

The chain carries TRBV3-1 (or the pseudogene TRBV3-2) and TRBJ2-1; 9 nucleotides align to TRBD2. The junction had 4 bases not matched to a gene; V was cut back by 3 bases and J by 4 bases. The germline V gene has CDR1 LGHDT and CDR2 YNNKEL (reference sequence). The CDR3 contains 15 residues. In nucleotides, the CDR3 is TGTGCCAGCAGCCAGAGACTAGCGGCTTACAATGAGCAGTTCTTC. Translated: CASSQRLAAYNEQFF.

The chain carries TRBV10-3 and TRBJ1-2; D call uncertain. There are 14 residues in the CDR3. Germline lookup yields CDR1 ENHRY and CDR2 SYGVKD. The V and J ends lost 0 bases and 6 bases respectively, with 11 bases between them. The CDR3 here is CAISESVSTHGYTF. CDR3 nucleotides: TGTGCCATCAGTGAGTCGGTCAGTACCCATGGCTACACCTTC.

Points on this clone: Compared with germline, one end of the junction differs, possibly owing to a read error. This sample includes further DNA sequences coding for the same CDR3. This chain links TRBV28 with TRBJ1-2; TRBD1 matches 8 bases. Germline V CDR1 and CDR2: MDHEN, SYDVKM. The CDR3 contains 11 residues. The chain's CDR3 is CASSDRGGYTF. The DNA for the CDR3 is TGTGCCAGCAGTGACAGGGGAGGCTACACCTTT.

This sequence joins TRBV28 and TRBJ2-4, with 11 positions matching TRBD2. Trimming removed 5 bases from V and 1 base from J; junction bases left unmatched: 4. The CDR3 is made up of 16 amino acids. Per the germline V gene, CDR1 is MDHEN and CDR2 is SYDVKM. The CDR3 DNA sequence: TGTGCCAGCAGTCTAGCGGGAGGTGGGGCCAAAAACATTCAGTACTTC. Translated: CASSLAGGGAKNIQYF.